This TCR beta chain was profiled in a study of blood T cell repertoires in COVID-19. Study context: T cells, B-cell-depleted T cells, or PBMCs supplied cDNA or gDNA.

Here immunoSEQ multiplex PCR was the method, and the copy in TCRdb shows in-frame clones only, minus some. Here the sample spans about 210,000 clones, around 90% being singletons. The CDR3 length is 14 residues. V lost 0 bases and J lost 11, with 16 bases in between. CDR1 and CDR2 (germline): SGHDN, FVKESK. This chain joins TRBV14 and TRBJ1-1; no clear D. The specimen sequenced was peripheral blood. This sequence was found in a man aged 30 to 39 with acute or convalescent COVID-19. The CDR3, as DNA: TGTGCCAGCAGCCAAGATCAGAGGCCCTTCGGGGCTTTCTTT. Protein sequence: CASSQDQRPFGAFF.